One sample yielded the 8 T cell receptor beta chains listed below, sequenced in a study of blood T cell repertoires in COVID-19. The table came from immunoSEQ multiplex PCR; TCRdb's copy has only in-frame clones and leaves some out. The data show around 130,000 clones, with around three quarters seen just once and 10% to 14% held by the top ten. The specimen was peripheral blood. These receptors came from a human donor in a cohort sampled during active COVID-19.

This rearrangement joins TRBV7-9 to TRBJ1-1, with no clear D. The CDR3 length is 15 residues. Germline CDR1 reads SEHNR; CDR2 reads FQNEAQ (reference sequence). Trimming removed 6 bases at V and 4 bases at J, with 18 bases between. DNA of the CDR3: TGTGCCAGCAGATCGCCCCAGCGGATTGGCACTGAAGCTTTCTTT. This sequence encodes CASRSPQRIGTEAFF.

The CDR3 coding sequence is TGTGCCAGTAGACTAGCGGGGGGCACAGATACGCAGTATTTT. It encodes CASRLAGGTDTQYF. The chain couples TRBV19 to TRBJ2-3; TRBD2 agrees at 11 bases. J lost 1 base, V lost 6 bases, and 0 bases had no gene match. The germline gives CDR1 LNHDA, CDR2 SQIVND (reference sequence). The CDR3 totals 14 residues.

The chain uses TRBV7-9 and TRBJ1-4; no clear D. V dropped 11 bases and J dropped 4 bases, with 17 bases sitting between them. CDR3 length equals 14 residues. Per germline, CDR1 SEHNR and CDR2 FQNEAQ (reference sequence). The chain's CDR3 is CAGRLGNGNEKLFF. Here the CDR3 DNA reads TGTGCCGGCCGATTGGGCAACGGTAATGAAAAACTGTTTTTT. Together with reference TRBV7-9 and TRBJ1-4, the CDR3 gives the full variable domain: DTGVSQNPRHKITKRGQNVTFRCDPISEHNRLYWYRQTLGQGPEFLTYFQNEAQLEKSRLLSDRFSAERPKGSFSTLEIQRTEQGDSAMYLCAGRLGNGNEKLFFGSGTQLSVL.

This clone was detected only once. The genes are TRBV6-5 and TRBJ2-7; perhaps TRBD1 as D (6 bases). Germline values: CDR1 MNHEY, CDR2 SVGAGI. The CDR3 spans 15 residues. Trimming removed 2 bases at V and 2 bases at J, with 13 bases between. The CDR3 DNA reads as TGTGCCAGCAGTTACCTAGGACAGAGTACCTACGAGCAGTACTTC. It is translated as CASSYLGQSTYEQYF.

In this sample, this clone turned up a few times. The chain carries TRBV19 and TRBJ1-1, with unresolved D. The germline V and J ends were trimmed by 6 bases and 2 bases, with 4 bases remaining between them. Germline V gives CDR1 LNHDA, CDR2 SQIVND (reference sequence). The length of the CDR3 is 11 residues. CDR3 bases: TGTGCCAGTAGGTATAACACTGAAGCTTTCTTT. This encodes CASRYNTEAFF.

In its sample, this clone was seen a few times. The V and J genes are TRBV2 and TRBJ1-5; D gene uncertain. The CDR3 length is 14 residues. V lost 5 bases and J 0 bases, leaving 8 bases between the germline ends. Germline V gene lookup returns CDR1 SNHLY and CDR2 FYNNEI. DNA of the CDR3: TGTGCCAGCAGTCCCCTACGTAGCAATCAGCCCCAGCATTTT. It translates to CASSPLRSNQPQHF.

This sequence joins TRBV14 and TRBJ1-4; weak D call: TRBD1 (5 bases). This CDR3 has 15 amino acids. Germline V gene lookup returns CDR1 SGHDN and CDR2 FVKESK. The V and J ends lost 4 bases and 7 bases respectively, with 16 bases between them. The CDR3 region has the DNA TGTGCCAGCAGCCTGCGGGGGGGAATTGCTGAAAAACTGTTTTTT. Its translation: CASSLRGGIAEKLFF. The full variable domain, rest sourced from reference TRBV14 and TRBJ1-4, is EAGVTQFPSHSVIEKGQTVTLRCDPISGHDNLYWYRRVMGKEIKFLLHFVKESKQDESGMPNNRFLAERTGGTYSTLKVQPAELEDSGVYFCASSLRGGIAEKLFFGSGTQLSVL.

The CDR3 is CASKHSYGYTF. The CDR3 DNA reads TGTGCCAGCAAACACAGCTATGGCTACACCTTC. The V and J genes are TRBV6-5 and TRBJ1-2; D call uncertain. The CDR3 loop spans 11 amino acids. Germline assignment: CDR1 MNHEY and CDR2 SVGAGI. Deletions cut 7 bases from V and 4 bases from J, with 7 bases between.